This TCR beta chain originates from a study of PD-L1 blockade in urothelial cancer (dated by TCRdb to about 2017). General notes on the study: Every patient began therapy around 2014 and was given atezolizumab 1,200 mg intravenously every 3 weeks. About nine tenths of the roughly 30 patients were males with bladder-origin urothelial cancer, and about 65% of the roughly 30 reported a prior smoking history. An ECOG performance status of 0 or 1 was recorded for the patients, and 0 to 3 prior chemotherapy regimens had been received by the patients. Blood samples were analyzed at 3 weeks after treatment start (second dose) and at 6 weeks after treatment start. Blood samples yielded a median of about 150,000 T cells and around 80,000 unique TCRs, with median clonality approximately 0.08. The study was an exploratory multi-omic analysis of somatic, immune and clinical correlates of response to PD-L1 blockade with atezolizumab in urothelial cancer. Pretreatment tumor samples, along with matched peripheral blood collected serially before and after atezolizumab treatment, underwent TCR sequencing. Durable clinical benefit was defined as progression-free survival longer than 6 months, and TCR features were also tested against progression-free and overall survival. In the same patients who had TCR sequencing, pretreatment tumors also underwent whole exome sequencing and RNA sequencing. Durable clinical benefit was achieved by nine patients and was not achieved by 20 patients. Under 30 patients had pretreatment blood TCR-seq, some 25 had at least one posttreatment blood collection, and some 25 had tumor TCR-seq. What the research found in general, with its limitations: Greater expansion of tumor-associated TCR clones in peripheral blood 3 weeks after the start of treatment was observed in patients with durable benefit (n ≈ 22, p = 0.022). Because of the small sample size (n ≈ 31) and the many exploratory analyses performed, the results are intended to be regarded as hypothesis-generating. Improved progression-free and overall survival was found to be associated with pretreatment peripheral blood TCR clonality below the median.

Worth noting for this clone: The target of this receptor is not known. The record has no base qualities; no much larger clone is one base away.

V loses 4 bases of germline sequence and J loses 6 bases, and the interval between the two ends is 7 bases. The CDR3 measures 11 amino acids from cysteine to phenylalanine. The sequence is cut down to CDR3 DNA, 33 bases in frame from base 1. The germline V gene specifies ENHRY as CDR1 and SYGVKD as CDR2. Synthetic TCR analog templates were spiked into each PCR to estimate absolute template abundance from read counts. The immunoSEQ assay was used to amplify TCRbeta CDR3 regions from genomic DNA with bias-controlled V and J gene primers. Rearranged TCRbeta segments were sequenced at approximately 20X coverage. The paper's processing steps were these. Clustering was used to correct sequencing errors, and CDR3s were annotated against IMGT so that V, D and J genes could be assigned. Downstream analyses used only productive TCRbeta rearrangements and left out out-of-frame or stop-codon sequences. To compute clonality, Shannon entropy was normalized by the log of the number of unique productive sequences and then subtracted from one. Fisher's exact test with Benjamini-Hochberg correction, using a cutoff of adjusted p below 0.01, was how clones that differed between time points or between blood and tumor were identified. TCRdb re-hosts the immuneACCESS table, in-frame sequences only. Its copies lack some clones; in the studies checked, an unresolved V gene accounts for under half of them, and the cause for the rest is not known. That table supplies the V and J calls and clone size; D and trimming were determined from the DNA. For this sample there are roughly 42,000 clones; about 90% appear just once. Of the sample, 5.5% to 8% is held by the ten largest clones.

This sample's time point label indicates: peripheral blood 6 weeks after treatment start. A total of roughly 30 patients with locally advanced or metastatic urothelial carcinoma, treated at Memorial Sloan Kettering on a trial protocol, made up the cohort. Peripheral blood mononuclear cells were collected pretreatment and during treatment, with between 1 and 8 total time points obtained per patient. The Qiagen DNeasy Blood extraction kit was used to purify genomic DNA from total PBMCs and from tumor samples. PBMCs were collected pretreatment and during treatment, and were isolated and stored as previously described.

Here the sequenced sample was PBMCs, taken around atezolizumab (anti-PD-L1) treatment. The V gene is TRBV10-3 and the J gene is TRBJ2-7; perhaps TRBD2 is the D gene, with 5 bases matching. The sequence was obtained from a man between 65 and 85 years old with urothelial cancer. The DNA reads TGTGCCATCAGTGCCGGGGTCGAGCAGTACTTC. This codes for CAISAGVEQYF.